A selection of T cell receptor beta chains follows, all from one sample in a study of blood T cell repertoires in COVID-19. Libraries were prepared by immunoSEQ multiplex PCR; TCRdb keeps only in-frame clonotypes and omits some of them. The sample shows roughly 170,000 clones, about 90% of them seen only once. Sequencing input: peripheral blood. The receptors here all came from an older man with active or convalescent COVID-19. The CDR3 runs from the conserved cysteine through the conserved F or W.

V,J,CDR3
TRBV2,TRBJ1-1,CASSQDTLNTEAFF
TRBV3-1/TRBV3-2,TRBJ1-3,CASSQVVSTGGSGNTIYF
TRBV10-2,TRBJ1-1,CASRGTGKDTEAFF
TRBV5-1,TRBJ1-1,CASSLGPGQMNTEAFF
TRBV7-7,TRBJ2-1,CASSFDRGSYNEQFF
TRBV6-2/TRBV6-3,TRBJ2-2,CASSYSTVDTGELFF
TRBV5-1,TRBJ1-1,CASSLGAGGANTEAFF
TRBV18,TRBJ2-5,CASSPPGGLETQYF
TRBV28,TRBJ1-5,CASSPRIRVSNQPQHF
TRBV28,TRBJ1-5,CASRYRGRQPQHF
TRBV5-8,TRBJ2-7,CASRVRVPYEQYF
TRBV18,TRBJ1-5,CASSPTGGPHQPQHF
TRBV5-1,TRBJ2-3,CASSVAPPGSSSDTQYF
TRBV7-2,TRBJ1-3,CASSSGQGGNTIYF
TRBV29-1,TRBJ2-2,CSVRQGPLTGELFF
TRBV5-1,TRBJ1-1,CASSLDSRDRGIGNTEAFF
TRBV24-1,TRBJ2-2,CATGQVTGELFF
TRBV14,TRBJ2-1,CASSPWAGGYNEQFF
TRBV18,TRBJ1-5,CASSSSGTSSPSNQPQHF
TRBV29-1,TRBJ1-1,CSGTGHQYMNTEAFF
TRBV7-2,TRBJ2-2,CASSLTGGTGELFF
TRBV3-1/TRBV3-2,TRBJ1-5,CASSPGTGGNQPQHF